This T cell receptor (beta chain) originates from a study of radiation and T cells in renal cell carcinoma. Only in-frame clones appear in the TCRdb table, and some are missing; sequencing was by immunoSEQ multiplex PCR. The sample includes around 170,000 clones, around 89% of them seen just once. V was clipped by 7 bases and J by 1 base, with 11 bases between them. Per the germline V gene, CDR1 is SGHRS and CDR2 is YFSETQ. The CDR3 loop spans 13 amino acids. To note about this clone: The antigen is unknown.

Documented time point: blood 4 weeks post-SBRT, at nephrectomy. Treatment: 15 Gy SBRT to primary tumor, nephrectomy 4 weeks later. Nephrectomy followed 15 Gy stereotactic body radiation by 4 weeks. After SBRT, blood was collected at 2 and 4 weeks, plus baseline. The tumor was a clear cell renal cell carcinoma. Overall study results and limits: Without pretreatment biopsies, baseline tumor clonotype presence was undetermined.

This sequence originates from a woman aged 45-59 years with renal cell carcinoma. The sequenced sample was blood, obtained from a patient whose treatment included radiotherapy and nephrectomy. V gene TRBV5-1 combines with J gene TRBJ1-1; D is unclear. CDR3 protein: CASYLTENTEAFF. CDR3 in DNA: TGCGCCAGCTACCTTACAGAGAACACTGAAGCTTTCTTT.